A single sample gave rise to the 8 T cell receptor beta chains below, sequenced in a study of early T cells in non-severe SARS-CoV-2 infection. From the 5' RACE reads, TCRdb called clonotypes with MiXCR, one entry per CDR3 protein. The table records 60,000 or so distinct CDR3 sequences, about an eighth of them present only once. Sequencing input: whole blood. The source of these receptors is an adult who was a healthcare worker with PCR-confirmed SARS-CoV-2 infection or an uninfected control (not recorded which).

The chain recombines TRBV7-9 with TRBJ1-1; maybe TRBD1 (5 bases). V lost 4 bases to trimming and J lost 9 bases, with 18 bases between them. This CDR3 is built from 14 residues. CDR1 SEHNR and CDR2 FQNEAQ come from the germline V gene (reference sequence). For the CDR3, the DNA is TGTGCCAGCAGCTCCTGGACATTAAACGCTAAAGCTTTCTTT. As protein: CASSSWTLNAKAFF.

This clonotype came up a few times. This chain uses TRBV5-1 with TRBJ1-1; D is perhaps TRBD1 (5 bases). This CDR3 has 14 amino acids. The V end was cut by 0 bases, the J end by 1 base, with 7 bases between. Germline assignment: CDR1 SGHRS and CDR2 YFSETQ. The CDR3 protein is CASSLGGQNTEAFF. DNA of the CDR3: TGCGCCAGCAGCTTGGGCGGACAGAACACTGAAGCTTTCTTT. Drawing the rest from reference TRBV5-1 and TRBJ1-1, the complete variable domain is KAGVTQTPRYLIKTRGQQVTLSCSPISGHRSVSWYQQTPGQGLQFLFEYFSETQRNKGNFPGRFSGRQFSNSRSEMNVSTLELGDSALYLCASSLGGQNTEAFFGQGTRLTVV.

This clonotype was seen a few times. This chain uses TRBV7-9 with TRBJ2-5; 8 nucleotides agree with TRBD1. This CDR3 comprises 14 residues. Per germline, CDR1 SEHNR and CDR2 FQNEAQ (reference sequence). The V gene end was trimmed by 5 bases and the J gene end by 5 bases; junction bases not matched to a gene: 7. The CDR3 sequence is CASSPDRAGETQYF. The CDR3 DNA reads TGTGCCAGCAGCCCGGACAGGGCTGGGGAGACCCAGTACTTC. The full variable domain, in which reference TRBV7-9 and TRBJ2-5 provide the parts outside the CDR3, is DTGVSQNPRHKITKRGQNVTFRCDPISEHNRLYWYRQTLGQGPEFLTYFQNEAQLEKSRLLSDRFSAERPKGSFSTLEIQRTEQGDSAMYLCASSPDRAGETQYFGPGTRLLVL.

The CDR3, as DNA: TGCGCCAGCAGCCACAAGGGAGGGAATGGCTACACCTTC. This sequence encodes CASSHKGGNGYTF. This sequence joins TRBV4-3 and TRBJ1-2; D unclear. This CDR3 spans 13 amino acids. Trimming took off 3 bases at V and 6 bases at J, with 11 bases between the two ends. Germline V gene lookup returns CDR1 LGHNA and CDR2 YSLEER.

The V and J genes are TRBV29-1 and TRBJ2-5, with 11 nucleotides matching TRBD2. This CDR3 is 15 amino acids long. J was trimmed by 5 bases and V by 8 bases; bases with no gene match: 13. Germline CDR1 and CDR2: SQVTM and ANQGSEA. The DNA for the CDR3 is TGCAGCATTGTCCTTAGCGGGAGGGCCGCTGAGACCCAGTACTTC. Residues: CSIVLSGRAAETQYF.

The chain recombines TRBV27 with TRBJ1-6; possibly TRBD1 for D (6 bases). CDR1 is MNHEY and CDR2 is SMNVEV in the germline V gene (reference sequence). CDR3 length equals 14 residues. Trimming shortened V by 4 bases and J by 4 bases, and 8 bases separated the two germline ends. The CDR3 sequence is CASSYREYNSPLHF. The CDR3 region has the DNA TGTGCCAGCAGTTACAGGGAATATAATTCACCCCTCCACTTT.

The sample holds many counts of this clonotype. Written as DNA, the CDR3 is TGCAGTGCTCTCCGGGACAGGGGGCGTTGGACTGAAGCTTTCTTT. This gives the protein CSALRDRGRWTEAFF. This chain links TRBV20-1 with TRBJ1-1, with 12 bases identical to TRBD1. There are 15 residues in the CDR3. Germline CDR1 DFQATT, CDR2 SNEGSKA (reference sequence). The trim removed 5 bases at V and 5 bases at J, leaving 9 bases unmatched.

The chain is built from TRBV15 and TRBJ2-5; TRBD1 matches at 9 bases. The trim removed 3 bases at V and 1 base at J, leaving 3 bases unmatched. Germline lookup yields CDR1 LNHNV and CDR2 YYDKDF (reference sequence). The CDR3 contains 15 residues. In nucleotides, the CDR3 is TGTGCCACCAGCAGGGCGACAGGGGGCCAAGAGACCCAGTACTTC. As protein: CATSRATGGQETQYF.